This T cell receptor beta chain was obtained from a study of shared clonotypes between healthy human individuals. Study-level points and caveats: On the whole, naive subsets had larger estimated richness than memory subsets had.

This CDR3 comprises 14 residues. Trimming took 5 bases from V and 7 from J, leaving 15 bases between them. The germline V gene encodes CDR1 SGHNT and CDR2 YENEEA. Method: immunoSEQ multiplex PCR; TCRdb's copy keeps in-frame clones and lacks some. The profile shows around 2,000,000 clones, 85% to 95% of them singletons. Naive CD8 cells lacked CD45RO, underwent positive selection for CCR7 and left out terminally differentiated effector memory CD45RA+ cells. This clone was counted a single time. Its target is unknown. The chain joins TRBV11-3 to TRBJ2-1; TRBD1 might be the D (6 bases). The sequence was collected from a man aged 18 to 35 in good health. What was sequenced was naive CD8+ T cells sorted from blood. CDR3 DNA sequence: TGTGCCAGCAGCGAAAGCAGGGGCAGAAATGAGCAGTTCTTC. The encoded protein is CASSESRGRNEQFF.